This TCR beta chain was obtained from a study of cytomegalovirus exposure and HLA in healthy donors (dated by TCRdb to 2016 to 2017). For context, the study as a whole: A later analysis indicated that the 130 or so validation repertoires were generated on the platform also employed for the 666 repertoires of the first cohort. The study aimed to test whether signatures of past pathogen exposure could be identified by cataloging public T cell receptors. A separate validation cohort of some 130 different subjects was used in addition to the approximately 610-subject first cohort. High-throughput TCR immunosequencing, statistical association of individual TCRs with disease status, and machine learning were combined to predict cytomegalovirus infection status.

The count of this clone is one. Its antigen has not been determined. Base qualities are not recorded, but no much larger clone differs from it by a single base. The donors were included in the validation cohort of 130 or so subjects, a group kept apart from the approximately 650-subject first cohort. Overall study results and their limits: It was suggested by the authors that the approach could potentially be generalized to other disease states and immunological phenotypes. The classifier was reported to diagnose cytomegalovirus status with high specificity and sensitivity in both the original and validation cohorts. While some public TCRs were present in many individuals, most TCR sequences turned up only very rarely across donors. In a later analysis, TCRs clustered in the first cohort were found to also tend to co-occur in the roughly 130 validation repertoires, with 94% of cluster scores above 0. The study gave a list of 150 to 200 TCR beta chains associated with cytomegalovirus. In vitro tests confirmed that a few of the cytomegalovirus-associated TCR beta chains recognize cytomegalovirus antigens. The validation cohort had no HLA typing available for a later analysis, so co-occurrence within that cohort was assessed over all 130 or so repertoires.

The library relied on the immunoSEQ multiplex PCR assay. From the authors' description of their analysis: A statistical classification framework was built for diagnosing cytomegalovirus status from the catalog of TCR beta chain sequences. In its TCRdb copy, this immuneACCESS table keeps in-frame sequences only and misses some clones. Where compared with another copy, unresolved V genes explain less than half of these, and the others have no known cause. V and J calls and clone size are as listed in that table; D and trimming were resolved from the DNA. This sample lists about 200,000 clones; 65% to 90% were detected once. The ten largest account for roughly 12% of the sample. CDR1 and CDR2, per the germline V gene (reference sequence), are LNHNV and YYDKDF. Counted from cysteine to phenylalanine, this CDR3 has 18 amino acids. Kept here is only the CDR3 DNA, which spans 54 bases and is read in frame from base 1. V is reduced by 2 bases and J by 0 bases, leaving a spacing of 17 bases between them.

What was sequenced was PBMCs. The receptor chain draws on TRBV15 and TRBJ2-1, and possibly TRBD2, on 6 matching bases. The source of this sequence is a woman under 40 in good health and CMV-seropositive. This receptor carries the CDR3 CATSRLAPTLSSYNEQFF. The DNA reads as follows: TGTGCCACCAGCAGACTAGCGCCTACTTTGAGCTCCTACAATGAGCAGTTCTTC.